Below, 5 T cell receptor beta chains from the same sample are listed, as sequenced in a study of somatic mutations in T cells in chronic GVHD. Libraries were prepared by immunoSEQ multiplex PCR; TCRdb keeps only in-frame clonotypes and omits some of them. In the table there are some 13,000 clones, approximately 80% of which are singletons. The sample taken for sequencing was Vbeta20-negative CD4+ T cells from blood. These receptors were obtained from a male patient aged 45-60 years with chronic graft-versus-host disease. The graft donor may be the source of some T cells.

The chain is built from TRBV9 and TRBJ2-5, with D unresolved. TRBJ2-7 matches the DNA end more closely, so the J call is doubtful. CDR3 length: 16 amino acids. The germline V gene has CDR1 SGDLS and CDR2 YYNGEE. The CDR3 nucleotides are TGTGCCAGCAGCGAGTCGGTAGATCTTAGCTCCTACGAGCAGTACTTC. It yields the protein CASSESVDLSSYEQYF.

J is TRBJ2-2 and V is TRBV7-2, with 9 positions matching TRBD1. The CDR3 is 16 amino acids. The germline V gene has CDR1 SGHTA and CDR2 FQGNSA. Trimming took 4 bases from V and 1 from J; bases not matched to a gene: 4. The CDR3 DNA sequence: TGTGCCAGCAGCTGGGGGGGACAGGGGAACACCGGGGAGCTGTTTTTT. As protein: CASSWGGQGNTGELFF.

The V and J genes are TRBV7-2 and TRBJ2-7, with a possible D match to TRBD1 (5 bases). V lost 4 bases and J lost 5, with 15 bases in between. The CDR3 has 14 residues. CDR1 and CDR2 from the germline V gene are SGHTA and FQGNSA. CDR3 sequence reads: CASSSAQGYDEQYF. CDR3 DNA sequence: TGTGCCAGCAGCTCGGCCCAGGGTTACGACGAGCAGTACTTC.

Concerning this clone: Compared with germline, one end of the junction differs, possibly owing to a read error. V usage is TRBV7-7 and J usage is TRBJ2-2, with D possibly TRBD1 on 5 matching bases. This CDR3 comprises 15 residues. CDR1 is SSHAT and CDR2 is FNYEAQ in the germline V gene (reference sequence). This CDR3 is CASSPRTPDTGELFF. The DNA of the CDR3 is TGTGCTAGCAGCCCTAGGACACCCGACACCGGGGAGCTGTTTTTT.

V is TRBV21-1 and J is TRBJ1-1; the table's D call, TRBD1, has no DNA check behind it. TRBV21-1 is an annotated pseudogene. The CDR3 totals 12 residues. The CDR3 reads CASSRGLNEAFF. CDR3 sequence (DNA): TGTGCCAGCAGCAGGGGGCTTAATGAAGCTTTCTTT.